This T cell receptor (beta chain) was sequenced in a study of T cell responses to AZD1222 COVID-19 vaccine. Trimming took off 3 bases at V and 8 bases at J, with 8 bases between the two ends. CDR3 length equals 11 residues. Germline-derived CDR1 and CDR2 are DFQATT and SNEGSKA (reference sequence). TCRdb's copy holds only in-frame clones and misses some; the assay was immunoSEQ multiplex PCR. The sample holds just under 75,000 clones, less than 85% seen once. The chain employs TRBV20-1 and TRBJ2-1, with D uncertain. The sequences come from peripheral blood, collected 28 days after the second AZD1222 dose. The TCR comes from an adult who received the AZD1222 COVID-19 vaccine. As DNA, the CDR3 is TGCAGTGCTAGCCGAGTGGATGAGCAGTTCTTC. The encoded protein is CSASRVDEQFF.